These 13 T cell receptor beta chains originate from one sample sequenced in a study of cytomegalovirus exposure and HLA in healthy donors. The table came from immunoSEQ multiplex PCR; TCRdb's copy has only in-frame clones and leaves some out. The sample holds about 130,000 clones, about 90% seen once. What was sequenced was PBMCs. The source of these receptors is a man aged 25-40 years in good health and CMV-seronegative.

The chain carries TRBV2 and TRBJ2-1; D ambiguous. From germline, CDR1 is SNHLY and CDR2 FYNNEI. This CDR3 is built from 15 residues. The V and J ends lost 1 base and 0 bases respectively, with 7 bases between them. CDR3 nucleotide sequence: TGTGCCAGCAGTGAAGACAGCAGCTCCTACAATGAGCAGTTCTTC. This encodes CASSEDSSSYNEQFF.

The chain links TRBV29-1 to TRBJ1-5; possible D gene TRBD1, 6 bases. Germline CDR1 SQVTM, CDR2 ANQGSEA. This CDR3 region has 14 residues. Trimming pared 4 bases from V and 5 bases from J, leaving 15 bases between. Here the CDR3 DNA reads TGCAGCGTTGTTTTCAGGGGAACGGATCAGCCCCAGCATTTT. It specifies CSVVFRGTDQPQHF.

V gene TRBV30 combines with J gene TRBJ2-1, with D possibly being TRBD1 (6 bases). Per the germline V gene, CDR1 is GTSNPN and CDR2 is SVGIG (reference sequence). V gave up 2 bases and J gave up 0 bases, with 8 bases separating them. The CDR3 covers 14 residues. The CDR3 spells CAWSTGSSYNEQFF. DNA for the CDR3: TGTGCCTGGAGTACAGGGAGCTCCTACAATGAGCAGTTCTTC.

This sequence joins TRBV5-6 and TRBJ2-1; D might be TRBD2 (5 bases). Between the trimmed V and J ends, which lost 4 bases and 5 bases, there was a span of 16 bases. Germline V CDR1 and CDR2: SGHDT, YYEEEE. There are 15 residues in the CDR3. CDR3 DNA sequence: TGTGCCAGCAGCGGATCCCAGGACTTTCACAATGAGCAGTTCTTC. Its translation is CASSGSQDFHNEQFF.

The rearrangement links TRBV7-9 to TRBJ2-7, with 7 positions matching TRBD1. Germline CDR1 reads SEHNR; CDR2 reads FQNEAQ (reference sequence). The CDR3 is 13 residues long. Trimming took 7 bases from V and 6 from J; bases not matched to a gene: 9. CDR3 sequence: CASTPVPGGEQYF. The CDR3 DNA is TGTGCCAGCACCCCGGTCCCAGGGGGCGAGCAGTACTTC.

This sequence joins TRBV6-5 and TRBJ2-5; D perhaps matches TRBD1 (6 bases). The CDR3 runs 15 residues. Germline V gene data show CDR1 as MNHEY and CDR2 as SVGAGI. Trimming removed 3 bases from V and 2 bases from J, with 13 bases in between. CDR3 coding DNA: TGTGCCAGCAGTTATGTCCAGGGGATTCAAGAGACCCAGTACTTC. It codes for CASSYVQGIQETQYF.

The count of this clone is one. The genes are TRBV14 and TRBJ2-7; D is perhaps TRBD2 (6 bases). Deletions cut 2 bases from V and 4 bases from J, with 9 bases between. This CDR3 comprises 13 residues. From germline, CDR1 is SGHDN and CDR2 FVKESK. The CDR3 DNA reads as TGTGCCAGCAGCCAACGCGGGATTTACGAGCAGTACTTC. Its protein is CASSQRGIYEQYF.

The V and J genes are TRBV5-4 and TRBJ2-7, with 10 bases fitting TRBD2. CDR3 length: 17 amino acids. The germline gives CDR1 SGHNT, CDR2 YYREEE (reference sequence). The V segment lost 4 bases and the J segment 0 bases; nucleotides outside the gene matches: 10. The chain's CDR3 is CASSPGLAEAVSYEQYF. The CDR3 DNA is TGTGCCAGCAGCCCCGGACTAGCGGAAGCTGTCTCCTACGAGCAGTACTTC.

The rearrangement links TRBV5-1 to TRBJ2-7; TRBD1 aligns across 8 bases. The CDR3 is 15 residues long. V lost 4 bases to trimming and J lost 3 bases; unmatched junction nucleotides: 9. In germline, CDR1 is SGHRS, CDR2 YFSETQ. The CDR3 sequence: CASSLQGAKVYEQYF. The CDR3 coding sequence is TGCGCCAGCAGCCTTCAGGGGGCGAAGGTCTACGAGCAGTACTTC.

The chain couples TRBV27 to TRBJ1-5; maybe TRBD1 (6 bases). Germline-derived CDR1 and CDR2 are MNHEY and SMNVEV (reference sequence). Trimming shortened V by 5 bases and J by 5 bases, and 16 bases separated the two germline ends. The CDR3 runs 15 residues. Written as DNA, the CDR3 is TGTGCCAGCAGTCTCCGGCCGGACAGTCATCAGCCCCAGCATTTT. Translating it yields CASSLRPDSHQPQHF.

This CDR3 reads CASSWTAPNQNTQYF. The CDR3 DNA sequence: TGTGCCAGCAGTTGGACAGCGCCAAACCAGAATACGCAGTATTTT. The V gene is TRBV2, the J gene TRBJ2-3; D might be TRBD1 (6 bases). The V end lost 5 bases, the J end lost 7 bases, and 19 bases lay between the germline ends. Germline V gene sequence: CDR1 SNHLY, CDR2 FYNNEI. This CDR3 is 15 amino acids long.

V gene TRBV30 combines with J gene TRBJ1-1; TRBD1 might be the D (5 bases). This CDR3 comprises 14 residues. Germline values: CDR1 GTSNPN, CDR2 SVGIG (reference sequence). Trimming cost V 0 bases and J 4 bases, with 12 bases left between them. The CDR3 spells CAWSVDSGGTEAFF. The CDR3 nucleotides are TGTGCCTGGAGTGTCGATTCGGGGGGCACTGAAGCTTTCTTT. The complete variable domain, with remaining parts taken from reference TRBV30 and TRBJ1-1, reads SQTIHQWPATLVQPVGSPLSLECTVEGTSNPNLYWYRQAAGRGLQLLFYSVGIGQISSEVPQNLSASRPQDRQFILSSKKLLLSDSGFYLCAWSVDSGGTEAFFGQGTRLTVV.

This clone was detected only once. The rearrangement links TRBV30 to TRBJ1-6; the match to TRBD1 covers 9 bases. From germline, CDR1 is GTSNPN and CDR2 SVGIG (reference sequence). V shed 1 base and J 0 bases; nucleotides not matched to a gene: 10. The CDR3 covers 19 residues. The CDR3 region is CAWSANRGTGSSYNSPLHF. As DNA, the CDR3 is TGTGCCTGGAGTGCAAACCGAGGGACAGGGAGCTCCTATAATTCACCCCTCCACTTT.